Listed below are T cell receptor beta chains from one sample, sequenced in a study of OX40 agonist ivuxolimab in advanced cancers. Clones were read by immunoSEQ multiplex PCR, and TCRdb kept only the in-frame ones, dropping some. The sample has around 49,000 clones, about 75% seen once. Sequenced here: CD4+ or CD8+ T cells sorted from blood, sampled in a trial of the OX40 agonist ivuxolimab. These receptor sequences come from an adult with an advanced solid tumor such as melanoma, head and neck, liver or kidney cancer. Each CDR3 is given with its conserved first and last residue. A D gene is named only where the DNA matches it firmly. Clone size is stated in some rows and not others, as once, few, many or a class when expanded.

TRBJ2-1 | TRBD2 | TRBV11-2 | NA | CASSLPSGTYGEQFF | TGTGCCAGCAGCTTACCTAGCGGTACCTACGGTGAGCAGTTCTTC
TRBJ2-7 | NA | TRBV5-6 | NA | CASSLWPGSYEQYF | TGTGCCAGCAGCTTGTGGCCAGGCTCCTACGAGCAGTACTTC
TRBJ2-3 | TRBD2 | TRBV30 | once | CACSYLREGLRDTQYF | TGTGCCTGTAGTTATTTGCGGGAGGGTCTCAGAGATACGCAGTATTTT
TRBJ2-3 | NA | TRBV10-3 | NA | CAVQDGDTQYF | TGTGCCGTACAGGATGGAGATACGCAGTATTTT
TRBJ1-1 | NA | TRBV30 | few | CAWSRGTEAFF | TGTGCCTGGAGTCGGGGCACTGAAGCTTTCTTT
TRBJ2-5 | TRBD1 | TRBV2 | NA | CASRGTGWQETQYF | TGTGCCAGCAGAGGGACAGGGTGGCAAGAGACCCAGTACTTC
TRBJ2-7 | NA | TRBV29-1 | NA | CSVEKARGGEQYF | TGCAGCGTTGAAAAGGCTAGGGGTGGAGAGCAGTACTTC
TRBJ2-1 | NA | TRBV27 | NA | CASSVYNEQFF | TGTGCCAGCAGTGTTTACAATGAGCAGTTCTTC
TRBJ2-7 | TRBD2 | TRBV19 | NA | CASSRTSGRSEQYF | TGTGCCAGTAGTCGGACTAGCGGGAGATCCGAGCAGTACTTC
TRBJ2-7 | TRBD1 | TRBV7-9 | NA | CASSIGTETSYEQYF | TGTGCCAGCAGCATAGGGACAGAGACTTCCTACGAGCAGTACTTC
TRBJ2-1 | NA | TRBV30 | NA | CAWSRTNEQFF | TGTGCCTGGAGCCGGACGAATGAGCAGTTCTTC
TRBJ2-7 | NA | TRBV5-1 | NA | CASSFYREAYEQYF | TGCGCCAGCAGCTTTTACAGGGAAGCCTACGAGCAGTACTTC
TRBJ2-2 | NA | TRBV18 | NA | CASSPTAAGELFF | TGTGCCAGCTCCCCGACAGCCGCCGGGGAGCTGTTTTTT
TRBJ1-2 | TRBD1 | TRBV5-5 | NA | CASSSTGGVNGYTF | TGTGCCAGCAGTTCGACAGGGGGGGTAAATGGCTACACCTTC
TRBJ2-3 | NA | TRBV2 | NA | CASSELRGPSDTQYF | TGTGCCAGCAGTGAACTGAGGGGACCGTCAGATACGCAGTATTTT
TRBJ2-5 | NA | TRBV12-5 | NA | CASGFSSVKTQYF | TGTGCTAGTGGTTTTTCTAGTGTGAAGACCCAGTACTTC
TRBJ2-1 | TRBD2 | TRBV19 | NA | CAVGLAVYNEQFF | TGTGCCGTCGGACTAGCGGTCTACAATGAGCAGTTCTTC
TRBJ1-6 | NA | TRBV9 | NA | CASSRSWGLQPNSPLHF | TGTGCCAGCAGTCGAAGTTGGGGTTTGCAGCCTAATTCACCCCTCCACTTT
TRBJ2-6 | TRBD1 | TRBV14 | NA | CASSRGIRGPGANVLTF | TGTGCCAGCAGCCGCGGAATCAGGGGGCCTGGGGCCAACGTCCTGACTTTC
TRBJ2-3 | TRBD1 | TRBV4-2 | NA | CASSHRIKDRGTADTQYF | TGTGCCAGCAGCCACCGAATTAAAGACAGGGGGACCGCAGATACGCAGTATTTT
TRBJ2-3 | NA | TRBV16 | NA | CASSQSDPRTDTQYF | TGTGCCAGCAGCCAATCGGACCCTCGAACAGATACGCAGTATTTT
TRBJ1-4 | NA | TRBV5-8 | NA | CASSSGLAVEKLFF | TGTGCCAGCAGCTCCGGACTGGCGGTAGAAAAACTGTTTTTT
TRBJ2-7 | NA | TRBV5-4 | NA | CASSYGGTFSYEQYF | TGTGCCAGCAGCTACGGTGGGACTTTCTCCTACGAGCAGTACTTC
TRBJ2-7 | TRBD1 | TRBV19 | NA | CASSPGTAYEQYF | TGTGCCAGTAGTCCTGGGACAGCCTACGAGCAGTACTTC
TRBJ2-3 | NA | TRBV14 | NA | CASSRTGLSTDTQYF | TGTGCCAGCAGCCGAACGGGACTCAGCACAGATACGCAGTATTTT
TRBJ1-5 | NA | TRBV2 | NA | CASSPPIRGSNQPQHF | TGTGCCAGCAGCCCTCCTATCAGGGGTAGCAATCAGCCCCAGCATTTT
TRBJ2-5 | NA | TRBV19 | NA | CAGQGPWYF | TGTGCCGGCCAGGGACCGTGGTACTTC
TRBJ2-2 | TRBD1 | TRBV14 | NA | CASSRDRGRAGELFF | TGTGCCAGCAGCAGAGACAGGGGGCGCGCCGGGGAGCTGTTTTTT
TRBJ2-3 | TRBD1 | TRBV7-2 | NA | CASSLIQGARSYKVDTQYF | TGTGCCAGCAGCTTAATTCAGGGGGCGCGGTCGTATAAGGTGGATACGCAGTATTTT
TRBJ1-4 | NA | TRBV30 | NA | CAWNAWGTNEKLFF | TGTGCCTGGAATGCTTGGGGGACTAATGAAAAACTGTTTTTT
TRBJ2-7 | NA | TRBV7-9 | few | CATEEGRYEQYF | TGTGCCACCGAAGAGGGCAGATACGAGCAGTACTTC
TRBJ1-1 | TRBD1 | TRBV19 | NA | CASRGQGGVTEAFF | TGTGCCAGTAGGGGACAGGGCGGTGTCACTGAAGCTTTCTTT
TRBJ1-2 | NA | TRBV16 | medium-sized | CASSLLDTGLSGYTF | TGTGCCAGCAGCCTATTGGATACAGGACTTTCGGGCTACACCTTC
TRBJ2-7 | NA | TRBV14 | NA | CASSFLDGYEQYF | TGTGCCAGCAGCTTCCTCGACGGCTACGAGCAGTACTTC
TRBJ2-1 | TRBD2 | TRBV5-5 | NA | CASSLKSGRADYNEQFF | TGTGCCAGCAGCTTAAAGAGCGGGAGGGCGGATTACAATGAGCAGTTCTTC
TRBJ2-2 | NA | TRBV11-2 | NA | CASSLVGGELFF | TGTGCCAGCAGCCTCGTTGGCGGGGAGCTGTTTTTT
TRBJ1-1 | TRBD1 | TRBV5-1 | NA | CASSQGQGISEAFF | TGCGCCAGCAGCCAGGGACAGGGGATTTCTGAAGCTTTCTTT
TRBJ2-7 | TRBD2 | TRBV7-9 | NA | CASSLGESGSFYEQYF | TGTGCCAGCAGCTTAGGAGAAAGCGGGAGCTTCTACGAGCAGTACTTC
TRBJ1-1 | NA | TRBV16 | NA | CASSQQDILAFF | TGTGCCAGCAGCCAACAGGACATTTTGGCTTTCTTT
TRBJ2-7 | NA | TRBV11-2 | NA | CASSLLVGKRSYEQYF | TGTGCCAGCAGCCTACTCGTCGGAAAAAGGTCCTACGAGCAGTACTTC
TRBJ1-5 | NA | TRBV2 | few | CASSEYQGNQPQHF | TGTGCCAGCAGCGAATACCAGGGCAATCAGCCCCAGCATTTT
TRBJ2-1 | NA | TRBV6-4 | once | CASSVASAAYNEQFF | TGTGCCAGCAGTGTGGCTAGCGCAGCCTACAATGAGCAGTTCTTC
TRBJ2-5 | NA | TRBV2 | NA | CASRSGPPETQYF | TGTGCCAGCAGGTCGGGGCCTCCAGAGACCCAGTACTTC
TRBJ2-2 | NA | TRBV19 | NA | CASFTTLTTIGNTGELFF | TGTGCCAGTTTCACCACTTTGACGACAATTGGGAACACCGGGGAGCTGTTTTTT
TRBJ2-7 | NA | TRBV27 | NA | CASSSISGSSSYEQYF | TGTGCCAGCAGTTCTATCAGTGGCAGTAGCTCCTACGAGCAGTACTTC
TRBJ2-7 | TRBD2 | TRBV19 | once | CASGLAGVSEQYF | TGTGCCAGCGGACTAGCGGGAGTCTCCGAGCAGTACTTC
TRBJ1-6 | NA | TRBV2 | NA | CASLGGVGSPLHF | TGTGCCAGTCTGGGGGGGGTTGGCTCACCCCTCCACTTT
TRBJ2-1 | TRBD2 | TRBV2 | NA | CASSEARGLYNEQFF | TGTGCCAGCAGTGAAGCGCGGGGACTATACAATGAGCAGTTCTTC
TRBJ1-1 | TRBD1 | TRBV7-2 | NA | CASSSRDRVSNTEAFF | TGTGCCAGCAGCTCCCGGGACAGGGTATCGAACACTGAAGCTTTCTTT
TRBJ1-1 | NA | TRBV5-1 | NA | CASSLEMGFKASGTEAFF | TGCGCCAGCAGCTTGGAGATGGGGTTTAAAGCTTCGGGTACTGAAGCTTTCTTT
TRBJ2-7 | TRBD1 | TRBV9 | NA | CASSLNQRQGDYEQYF | TGTGCCAGCAGCCTCAACCAGAGACAGGGAGACTACGAGCAGTACTTC
TRBJ1-1 | NA | TRBV28 | NA | CASSLEGGREEAFF | TGTGCCAGCAGTTTAGAGGGGGGGAGGGAAGAAGCTTTCTTT
TRBJ1-3 | NA | TRBV7-2 | once | CASSLDNHSGNTIYF | TGTGCCAGCAGCTTGGACAACCACTCTGGAAACACCATATATTTT
TRBJ2-5 | NA | TRBV5-1 | NA | CASSPQTETDRHF | TGCGCCAGCAGCCCTCAGACAGAAACAGACCGGCACTTC
TRBJ2-1 | TRBD2 | TRBV7-8 | few | CASSPYRLAGGYEQFF | TGTGCCAGCAGCCCCTACCGACTAGCGGGAGGCTATGAGCAGTTCTTC
TRBJ2-5 | NA | TRBV11-2 | NA | CASSLETGFETQYF | TGTGCCAGCAGCTTAGAAACAGGGTTTGAGACCCAGTACTTC